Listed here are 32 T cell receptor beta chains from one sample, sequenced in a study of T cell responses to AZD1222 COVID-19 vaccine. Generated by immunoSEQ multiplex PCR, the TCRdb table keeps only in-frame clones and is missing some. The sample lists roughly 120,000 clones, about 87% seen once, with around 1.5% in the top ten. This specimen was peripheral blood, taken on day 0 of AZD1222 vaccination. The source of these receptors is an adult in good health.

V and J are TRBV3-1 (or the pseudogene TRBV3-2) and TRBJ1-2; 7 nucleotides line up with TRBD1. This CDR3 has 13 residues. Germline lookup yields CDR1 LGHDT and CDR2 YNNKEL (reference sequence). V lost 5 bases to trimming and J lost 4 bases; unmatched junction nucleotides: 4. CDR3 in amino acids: CASSDRVGYGYTF. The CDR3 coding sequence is TGTGCCAGCAGCGACAGGGTGGGCTATGGCTACACCTTC.

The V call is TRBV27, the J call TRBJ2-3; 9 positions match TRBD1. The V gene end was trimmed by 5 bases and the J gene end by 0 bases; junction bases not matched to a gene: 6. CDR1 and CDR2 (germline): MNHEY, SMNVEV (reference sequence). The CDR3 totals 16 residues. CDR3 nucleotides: TGTGCCAGCAGTACCGGGACAGGGCTGAGCACAGATACGCAGTATTTT. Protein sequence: CASSTGTGLSTDTQYF.

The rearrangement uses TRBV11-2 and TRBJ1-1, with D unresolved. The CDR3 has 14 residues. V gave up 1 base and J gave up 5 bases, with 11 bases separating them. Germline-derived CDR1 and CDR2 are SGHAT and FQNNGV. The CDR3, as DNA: TGTGCCAGCAGCTTAGGCCACTCCGGTACTGAAGCTTTCTTT. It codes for CASSLGHSGTEAFF. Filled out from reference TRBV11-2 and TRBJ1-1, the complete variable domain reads EAGVAQSPRYKIIEKRQSVAFWCNPISGHATLYWYQQILGQGPKLLIQFQNNGVVDDSQLPKDRFSAERLKGVDSTLKIQPAKLEDSAVYLCASSLGHSGTEAFFGQGTRLTVV.

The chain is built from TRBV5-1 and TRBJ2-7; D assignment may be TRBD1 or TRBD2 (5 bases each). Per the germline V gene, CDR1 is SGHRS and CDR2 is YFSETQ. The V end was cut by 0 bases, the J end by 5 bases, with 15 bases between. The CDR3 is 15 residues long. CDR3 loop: CASSLAAGSEDEQYF. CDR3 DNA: TGCGCCAGCAGCTTGGCCGCAGGGAGTGAGGACGAGCAGTACTTC. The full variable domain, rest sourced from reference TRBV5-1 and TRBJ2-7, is KAGVTQTPRYLIKTRGQQVTLSCSPISGHRSVSWYQQTPGQGLQFLFEYFSETQRNKGNFPGRFSGRQFSNSRSEMNVSTLELGDSALYLCASSLAAGSEDEQYFGPGTRLTVT.

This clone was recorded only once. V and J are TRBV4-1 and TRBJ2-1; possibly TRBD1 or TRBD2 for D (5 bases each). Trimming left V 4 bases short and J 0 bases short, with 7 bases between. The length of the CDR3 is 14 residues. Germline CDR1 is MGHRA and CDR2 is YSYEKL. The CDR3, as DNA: TGCGCCAGCAGCCTTGGGGGCTCCTACAATGAGCAGTTCTTC. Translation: CASSLGGSYNEQFF.

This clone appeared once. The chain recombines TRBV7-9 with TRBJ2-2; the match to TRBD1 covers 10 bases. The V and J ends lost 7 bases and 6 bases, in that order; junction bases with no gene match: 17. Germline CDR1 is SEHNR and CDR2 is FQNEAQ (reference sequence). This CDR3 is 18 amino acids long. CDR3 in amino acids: CASNSQRRDRGFAGELFF. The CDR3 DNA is TGTGCCAGCAACTCTCAACGACGGGACAGGGGATTCGCCGGGGAGCTGTTTTTT.

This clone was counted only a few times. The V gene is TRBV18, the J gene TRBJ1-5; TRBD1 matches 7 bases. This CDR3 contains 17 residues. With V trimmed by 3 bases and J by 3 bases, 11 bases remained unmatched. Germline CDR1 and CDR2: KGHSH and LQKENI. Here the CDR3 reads CASSPFNTGQFNQPQHF. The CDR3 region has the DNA TGTGCCAGCTCACCTTTTAATACGGGACAGTTCAATCAGCCCCAGCATTTT.

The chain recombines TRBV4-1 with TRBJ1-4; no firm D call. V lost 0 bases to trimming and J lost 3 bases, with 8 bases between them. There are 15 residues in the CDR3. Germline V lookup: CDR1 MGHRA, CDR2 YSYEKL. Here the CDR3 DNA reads TGCGCCAGCAGCCAAGAGACCGGAGCTAATGAAAAACTGTTTTTT. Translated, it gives CASSQETGANEKLFF.

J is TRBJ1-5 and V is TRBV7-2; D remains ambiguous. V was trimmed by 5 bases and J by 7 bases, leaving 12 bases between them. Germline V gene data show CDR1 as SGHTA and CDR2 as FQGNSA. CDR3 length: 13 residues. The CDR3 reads CASSVQKNQPQHF. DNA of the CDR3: TGTGCCAGCAGCGTGCAGAAGAACCAGCCCCAGCATTTT.

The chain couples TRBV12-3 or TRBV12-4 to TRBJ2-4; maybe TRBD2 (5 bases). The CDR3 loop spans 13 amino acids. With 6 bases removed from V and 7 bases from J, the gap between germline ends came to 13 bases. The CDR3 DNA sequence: TGTGCCAGCAGACCTCCGGGATACAACATTCAGTACTTC. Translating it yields CASRPPGYNIQYF.

The CDR3 coding sequence is TGTGCCAGCAGCTTAGATTACGGGACAGATACGCAGTATTTT. It encodes CASSLDYGTDTQYF. This chain connects TRBV7-9 to TRBJ2-3; D not certain. Germline V gene lookup returns CDR1 SEHNR and CDR2 FQNEAQ (reference sequence). CDR3 length equals 14 residues. With 1 base removed from V and 3 bases from J, the gap between germline ends came to 8 bases.

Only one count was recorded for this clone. The CDR3 region is CASSFKFGGGQGGYTF. As DNA, the CDR3 is TGTGCCAGCAGCTTCAAGTTTGGCGGAGGCCAGGGGGGCTACACCTTC. V usage is TRBV5-8 and J usage is TRBJ1-2; D perhaps matches TRBD1 (6 bases). The CDR3 has 16 amino acids. Trimming pared 2 bases from V and 8 bases from J, leaving 22 bases between. Germline V CDR1 and CDR2: SGHTS, YDEGEE.

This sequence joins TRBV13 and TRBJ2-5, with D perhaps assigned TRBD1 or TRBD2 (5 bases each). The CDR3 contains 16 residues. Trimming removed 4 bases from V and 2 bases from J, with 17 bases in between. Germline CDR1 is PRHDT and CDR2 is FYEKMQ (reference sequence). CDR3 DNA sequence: TGTGCCAGCAGCTCGGGGCCGGGGTTTGTACAAGAGACCCAGTACTTC. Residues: CASSSGPGFVQETQYF.

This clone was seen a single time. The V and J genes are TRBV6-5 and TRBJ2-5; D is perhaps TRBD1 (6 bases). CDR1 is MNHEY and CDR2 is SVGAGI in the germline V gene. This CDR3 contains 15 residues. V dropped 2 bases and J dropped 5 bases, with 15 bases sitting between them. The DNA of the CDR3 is TGTGCCAGCAGTTACCCCGGAACAGGGAAGGAGACCCAGTACTTC. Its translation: CASSYPGTGKETQYF.

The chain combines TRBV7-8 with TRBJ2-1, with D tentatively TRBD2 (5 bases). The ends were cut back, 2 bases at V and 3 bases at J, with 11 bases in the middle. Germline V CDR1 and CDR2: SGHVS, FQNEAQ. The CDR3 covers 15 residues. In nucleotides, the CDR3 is TGTGCCAGCAGCTTACAAAACGCGGGCTACAATGAGCAGTTCTTC. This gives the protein CASSLQNAGYNEQFF.

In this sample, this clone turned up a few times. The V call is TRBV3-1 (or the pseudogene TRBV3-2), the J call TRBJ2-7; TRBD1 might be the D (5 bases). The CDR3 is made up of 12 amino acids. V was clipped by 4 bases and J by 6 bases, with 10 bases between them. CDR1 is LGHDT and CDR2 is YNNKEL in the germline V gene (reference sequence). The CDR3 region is CASSPQGGEQYF. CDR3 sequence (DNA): TGTGCCAGCAGCCCGCAGGGTGGCGAGCAGTACTTC.

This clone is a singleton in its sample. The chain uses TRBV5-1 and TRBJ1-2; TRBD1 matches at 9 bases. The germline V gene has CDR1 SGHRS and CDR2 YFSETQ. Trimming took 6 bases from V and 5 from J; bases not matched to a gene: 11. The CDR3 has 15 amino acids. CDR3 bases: TGCGCCAGCACCGAACAGGGGGCGGTGGAATATGGCTACACCTTC. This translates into CASTEQGAVEYGYTF.

In DNA form, the CDR3 reads TGTGCCACCAGTGATTCGAAAGGGAACAATGAGCAGTTCTTC. It encodes CATSDSKGNNEQFF. The chain couples TRBV24-1 to TRBJ2-1; unclear D gene. V was clipped by 2 bases and J by 5 bases, with 9 bases between them. This CDR3 is 14 amino acids long. CDR1 KGHDR and CDR2 SFDVKD come from the germline V gene.

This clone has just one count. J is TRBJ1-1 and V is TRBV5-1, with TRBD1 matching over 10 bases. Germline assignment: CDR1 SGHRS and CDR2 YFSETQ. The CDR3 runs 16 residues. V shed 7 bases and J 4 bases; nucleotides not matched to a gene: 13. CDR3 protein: CASRRRTGGKTTEAFF. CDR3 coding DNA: TGCGCCAGCCGCCGAAGGACAGGGGGTAAGACCACTGAAGCTTTCTTT.

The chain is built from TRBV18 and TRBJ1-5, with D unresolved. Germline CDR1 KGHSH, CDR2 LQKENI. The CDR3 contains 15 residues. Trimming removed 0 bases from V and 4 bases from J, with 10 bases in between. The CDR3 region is CASSPPGSGNQPQHF. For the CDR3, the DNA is TGTGCCAGCTCACCACCTGGCTCGGGGAATCAGCCCCAGCATTTT.

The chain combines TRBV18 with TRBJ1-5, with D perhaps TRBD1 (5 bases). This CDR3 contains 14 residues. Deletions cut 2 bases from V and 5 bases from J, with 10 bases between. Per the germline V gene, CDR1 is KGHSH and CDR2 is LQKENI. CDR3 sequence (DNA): TGTGCCAGCTCACCAGGGCTGGGGGATCAGCCCCAGCATTTT. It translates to CASSPGLGDQPQHF.

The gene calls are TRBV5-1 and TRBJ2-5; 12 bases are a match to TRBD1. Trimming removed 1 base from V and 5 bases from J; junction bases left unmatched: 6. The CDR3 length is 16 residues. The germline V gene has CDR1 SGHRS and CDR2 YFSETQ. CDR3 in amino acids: CASSLFGTGGRETQYF. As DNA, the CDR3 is TGCGCCAGCAGCTTGTTTGGGACAGGGGGCCGTGAGACCCAGTACTTC. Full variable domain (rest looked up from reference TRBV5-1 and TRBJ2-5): KAGVTQTPRYLIKTRGQQVTLSCSPISGHRSVSWYQQTPGQGLQFLFEYFSETQRNKGNFPGRFSGRQFSNSRSEMNVSTLELGDSALYLCASSLFGTGGRETQYFGPGTRLLVL.

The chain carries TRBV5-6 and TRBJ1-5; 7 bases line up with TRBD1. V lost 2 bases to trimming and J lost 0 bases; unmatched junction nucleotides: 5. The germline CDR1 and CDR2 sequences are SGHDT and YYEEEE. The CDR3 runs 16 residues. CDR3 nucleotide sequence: TGTGCCAGCAGCTTACGGGACAGATATAGCAATCAGCCCCAGCATTTT. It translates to CASSLRDRYSNQPQHF.

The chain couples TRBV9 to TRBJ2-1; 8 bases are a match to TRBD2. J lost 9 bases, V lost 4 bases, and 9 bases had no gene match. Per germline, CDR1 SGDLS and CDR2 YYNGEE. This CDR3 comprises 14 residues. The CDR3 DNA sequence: TGTGCCAGCAGCCCTCCCAGCGGGAGCGGTGAGCAGTTCTTC. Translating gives CASSPPSGSGEQFF.

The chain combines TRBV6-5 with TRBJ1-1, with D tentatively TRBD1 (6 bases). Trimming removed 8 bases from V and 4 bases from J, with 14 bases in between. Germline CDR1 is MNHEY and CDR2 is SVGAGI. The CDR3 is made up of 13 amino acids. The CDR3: CASVTQGFTEAFF. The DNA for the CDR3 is TGTGCCAGCGTAACACAGGGCTTCACTGAAGCTTTCTTT.

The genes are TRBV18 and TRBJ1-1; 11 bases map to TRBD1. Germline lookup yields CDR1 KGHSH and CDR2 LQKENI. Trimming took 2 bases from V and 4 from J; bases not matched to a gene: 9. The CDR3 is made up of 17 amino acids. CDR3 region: CASSPAGTGGRRTEAFF. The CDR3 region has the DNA TGTGCCAGCTCACCAGCCGGGACAGGGGGGCGTCGCACTGAAGCTTTCTTT.

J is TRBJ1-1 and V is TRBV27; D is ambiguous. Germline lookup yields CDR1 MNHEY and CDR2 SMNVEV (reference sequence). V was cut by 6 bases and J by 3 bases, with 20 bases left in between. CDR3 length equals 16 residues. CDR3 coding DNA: TGTGCCAGCAGGCTACTCCACCTGGGAGGAGACACTGAAGCTTTCTTT. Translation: CASRLLHLGGDTEAFF.

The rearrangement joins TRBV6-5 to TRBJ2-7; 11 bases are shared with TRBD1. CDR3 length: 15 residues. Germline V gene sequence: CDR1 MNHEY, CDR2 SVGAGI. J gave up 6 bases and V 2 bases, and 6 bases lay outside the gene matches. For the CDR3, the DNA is TGTGCCAGCAGTTACACTGGGACAGGGGGGTCCGAGCAGTACTTC. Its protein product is CASSYTGTGGSEQYF.

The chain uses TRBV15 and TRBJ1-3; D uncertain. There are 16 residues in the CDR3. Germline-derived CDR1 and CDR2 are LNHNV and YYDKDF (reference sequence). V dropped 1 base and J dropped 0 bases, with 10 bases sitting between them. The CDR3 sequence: CATSRGRSLSGNTIYF. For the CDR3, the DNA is TGTGCCACCAGCAGAGGCCGGAGCCTCTCTGGAAACACCATATATTTT.

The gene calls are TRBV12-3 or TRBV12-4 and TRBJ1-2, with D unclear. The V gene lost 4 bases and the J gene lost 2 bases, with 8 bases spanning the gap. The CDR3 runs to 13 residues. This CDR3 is CASSYEGNYGYTF. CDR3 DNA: TGTGCCAGCAGTTATGAGGGAAACTATGGCTACACCTTC.

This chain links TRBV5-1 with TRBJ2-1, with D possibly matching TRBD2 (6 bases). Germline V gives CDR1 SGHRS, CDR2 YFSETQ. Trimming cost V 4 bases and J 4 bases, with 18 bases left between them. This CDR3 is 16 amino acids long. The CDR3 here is CASSVIGGAGYNEQFF. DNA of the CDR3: TGCGCCAGCAGCGTAATTGGTGGAGCGGGTTACAATGAGCAGTTCTTC.

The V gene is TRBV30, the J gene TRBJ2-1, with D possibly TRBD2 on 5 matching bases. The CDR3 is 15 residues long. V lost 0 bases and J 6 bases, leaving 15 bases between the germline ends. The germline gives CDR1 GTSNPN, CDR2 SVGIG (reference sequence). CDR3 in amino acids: CAWSVRTGILNEQFF. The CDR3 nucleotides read TGTGCCTGGAGTGTACGTACGGGGATCCTCAATGAGCAGTTCTTC.